This TCR beta chain was recovered during a study of identical twins. Overall study findings and caveats: While abundant cord blood beta clonotypes carried fewer insertions, memory repertoires showed no such pattern. In zero-insertion analyses, partial confounding could arise from invariant MAIT and iNKT cells.

This clonotype was detected a few times. No antigen is known for it. Germline CDR1 reads SGHRS; CDR2 reads YFSETQ. CDR3 size: 15 residues. Between the trimmed V and J ends, which lost 0 bases and 5 bases, there was a span of 11 bases. Template switching added a universal primer binding site, and final cDNA carried unique molecular identifiers. From the 5' RACE reads, TCRdb called clonotypes with MiXCR, one entry per CDR3 protein. The sample gives around 480,000 distinct CDR3 sequences, approximately 14% of which show up once; approximately 1% is in the top ten. This sample was also put to use in a study of yellow fever vaccine responses in identical twins.

The receptor comes from a woman aged 18 to 35 in good health. The V and J genes are TRBV5-1 and TRBJ2-2; a possible D gene is TRBD1 (6 bases). The specimen was CD4+ T cells sorted from blood. CDR3 nucleotide sequence: TGCGCCAGCAGCTTGGTACAGGGAAGGACCGGGGAGCTGTTTTTT. This gives the protein CASSLVQGRTGELFF.